This TCR beta chain came from a study of cytomegalovirus exposure and HLA in healthy donors. At the level of the study: Around 80 million unique TCR sequences came from HLA-typed donors in an early release. General observations from the study: Specific recognition of CMV antigens was confirmed in vitro for a few chains (all CMV-associated). Most subjects had HLA-A and HLA-B alleles reportedly predicted accurately by TCR beta sequences. Differences between HLA loci emerged in a later analysis of TCR association rates, with DRB1 most and HLA-C fewest.

The PCR used 60 Vbeta and 13 Jbeta primers. The repertoire was sequenced with immunoSEQ multiplex PCR; TCRdb's copy has only in-frame clones and lacks some. The table records about 88,000 clones, just under 70% of them present only once. This clone was observed a few times. Antigen specificity is unknown. The CDR3 loop spans 18 amino acids. Germline CDR1 reads LGHNA; CDR2 reads YSLEER. V was clipped by 3 bases and J by 1 base, with 16 bases between them. This chain connects TRBV4-3 to TRBJ2-6; a possible D gene is TRBD2 (5 bases). The material sequenced was PBMCs. The receptor was derived from a middle-aged man in good health and CMV-seronegative. The CDR3 nucleotides are TGCGCCAGCAGCCAGCGGCCGGGATTCCAATCTGGGGCCAACGTCCTGACTTTC. Amino acid sequence: CASSQRPGFQSGANVLTF.